The source of this T cell receptor (beta chain) is a study of glioma-infiltrating T cells. Amplification of TCR alpha and beta CDR3 regions from RNA used iRepertoire nested multiplex PCR. TCRdb used MiXCR to reprocess the multiplex PCR reads, holding one entry per CDR3 protein. The table records some 130,000 distinct CDR3 sequences, approximately 26% of them present only once. The CDR3 contains 15 residues. V lost 1 base to trimming and J lost 0 bases, with 8 bases between them. Germline V gene lookup returns CDR1 LGHNA and CDR2 YNFKEQ. This clonotype was seen a handful of times. V and J are TRBV4-2 and TRBJ2-3; no firm D call. The material sequenced was glioma tissue, nonneoplastic brain tissue, or PBMCs (not recorded which). The clonotype was recovered from a human donor with low-grade glioma or glioblastoma, undergoing nonglioma brain surgery, or in good health (not recorded which). The CDR3 coding sequence is TGTGCCAGCAGCCAAGGTCCGGAGAGCACAGATACGCAGTATTTT. As protein: CASSQGPESTDTQYF.